This T cell receptor (beta chain) came from a study of T cell responses to AZD1222 COVID-19 vaccine. Across the whole study: Second doses at about 4 or about 12 weeks were pooled. Study-level results: Seropositivity was recorded at baseline in only 6 or 7 AZD1222 recipients. Increased Spike-specific TCR breadth and depth were observed after two AZD1222 doses.

Assay: immunoSEQ multiplex PCR; the TCRdb copy retains only in-frame clones and omits some. The table lists about 140,000 clones, 91% of them singletons, with around 2.8% in the top ten. As concerns this clone: What it binds is not known.

Germline V gives CDR1 WNHNN, CDR2 SYGVQD (reference sequence). There are 15 residues in the CDR3. Trimming pared 3 bases from V and 2 bases from J, leaving 11 bases between. Specimen: peripheral blood, collected on day 0 of AZD1222 vaccination. The receptor's source is an adult in good health. The rearrangement links TRBV10-1 to TRBJ2-1, with no clear D. The chain's CDR3 is CASSDGETPYNEQFF. The CDR3, as DNA: TGCGCCAGCAGTGATGGAGAAACACCCTACAATGAGCAGTTCTTC.